A selection of T cell receptor beta chains follows, all from one sample in a study of vaccination effects on CD4 cells after COVID-19. Their specific antigens are unknown. Clones were read by immunoSEQ multiplex PCR, and TCRdb kept only the in-frame ones, dropping some. The profile shows approximately 30,000 clones, around 74% of them singletons. The material sequenced was CD4+ T cells from PBMCs cultured without peptide, taken after COVID-19 vaccination. The source of these receptors is a human donor who had a prior SARS-CoV-2 infection. Both conserved end residues are part of each CDR3. The D gene is left open where the match is weak. Clone sizes are given selectively: once, few, many, or a class where the clone is expanded.

D gene: -; CDR3 length: 15; clone size: -; V gene: TRBV14; J gene: TRBJ2-7; CDR3 protein: CASSLLRTGTYEQYF; CDR3 DNA: TGTGCCAGCAGCCTCCTACGGACGGGAACCTACGAGCAGTACTTC
D gene: -; CDR3 length: 13; clone size: -; V gene: TRBV6-5; J gene: TRBJ1-5; CDR3 protein: CASSYSSIAPQHF; CDR3 DNA: TGTGCCAGCAGTTACAGCTCGATAGCGCCCCAGCATTTT
D gene: TRBD1; CDR3 length: 18; clone size: -; V gene: TRBV7-8; J gene: TRBJ2-7; CDR3 protein: CASSLGLSSRQGSYEQYF; CDR3 DNA: TGTGCCAGCAGCTTAGGATTAAGCTCCCGACAGGGGTCCTACGAGCAGTACTTC
D gene: -; CDR3 length: 15; clone size: few; V gene: TRBV5-4; J gene: TRBJ2-1; CDR3 protein: CASSRAGVAYNEQFF; CDR3 DNA: TGTGCCAGCAGCCGCGCCGGGGTGGCCTACAATGAGCAGTTCTTC
D gene: -; CDR3 length: 14; clone size: -; V gene: TRBV6-5; J gene: TRBJ2-7; CDR3 protein: CASRPEFDPYEQYF; CDR3 DNA: TGTGCCAGCAGGCCAGAATTTGATCCCTACGAGCAGTACTTC
D gene: TRBD2; CDR3 length: 16; clone size: -; V gene: TRBV4-3; J gene: TRBJ2-7; CDR3 protein: CASSRVGTSGSGGQYF; CDR3 DNA: TGCGCCAGCAGCCGAGTGGGGACTAGCGGTTCCGGTGGGCAGTACTTC
D gene: -; CDR3 length: 12; clone size: -; V gene: TRBV2; J gene: TRBJ2-5; CDR3 protein: CASGEIQETQYF; CDR3 DNA: TGTGCCAGCGGAGAGATTCAAGAGACCCAGTACTTC
D gene: -; CDR3 length: 13; clone size: -; V gene: TRBV4-1; J gene: TRBJ1-1; CDR3 protein: CASSQDRIFEAFF; CDR3 DNA: TGCGCCAGCAGCCAGGACAGAATATTTGAAGCTTTCTTT
D gene: -; CDR3 length: 13; clone size: -; V gene: TRBV9; J gene: TRBJ2-1; CDR3 protein: CASSVVLRDEQFF; CDR3 DNA: TGTGCCAGCAGCGTAGTTTTACGCGATGAGCAGTTCTTC
D gene: TRBD2; CDR3 length: 16; clone size: -; V gene: TRBV11-3; J gene: TRBJ2-5; CDR3 protein: CASSLDLIAGGETQYF; CDR3 DNA: TGTGCCAGCAGCTTAGATCTAATAGCGGGGGGAGAGACCCAGTACTTC
D gene: TRBD2; CDR3 length: 14; clone size: -; V gene: TRBV5-4; J gene: TRBJ2-3; CDR3 protein: CAGRTSGSTDTQYF; CDR3 DNA: TGTGCCGGCCGGACTAGCGGAAGCACAGATACGCAGTATTTT
D gene: TRBD2; CDR3 length: 16; clone size: -; V gene: TRBV30; J gene: TRBJ2-1; CDR3 protein: CAWTPGLAGGGSEQFF; CDR3 DNA: TGTGCCTGGACCCCAGGACTAGCGGGAGGCGGGAGTGAGCAGTTCTTC
D gene: -; CDR3 length: 16; clone size: -; V gene: TRBV6-1; J gene: TRBJ2-2; CDR3 protein: CASSEYGGGGTGELFF; CDR3 DNA: TGTGCCAGCAGTGAATATGGGGGAGGGGGCACCGGGGAGCTGTTTTTT
D gene: TRBD1; CDR3 length: 14; clone size: -; V gene: TRBV18; J gene: TRBJ2-7; CDR3 protein: CASSGGDRGYEQYF; CDR3 DNA: TGTGCCAGCTCAGGGGGGGACAGGGGCTACGAGCAGTACTTC
D gene: TRBD1; CDR3 length: 15; clone size: -; V gene: TRBV7-9; J gene: TRBJ1-2; CDR3 protein: CASSLRTGPERSYTF; CDR3 DNA: TGTGCCAGCAGCCTTAGGACAGGCCCAGAGCGAAGCTACACCTTC
D gene: TRBD2; CDR3 length: 14; clone size: -; V gene: TRBV9; J gene: TRBJ2-7; CDR3 protein: CASSVAAGIYEQYF; CDR3 DNA: TGTGCCAGCAGCGTGGCAGCGGGAATATACGAGCAGTACTTC
D gene: -; CDR3 length: 17; clone size: -; V gene: TRBV29-1; J gene: TRBJ2-3; CDR3 protein: CSVEATKTGFREDTQYF; CDR3 DNA: TGCAGCGTTGAGGCCACAAAGACAGGTTTTCGGGAAGATACGCAGTATTTT